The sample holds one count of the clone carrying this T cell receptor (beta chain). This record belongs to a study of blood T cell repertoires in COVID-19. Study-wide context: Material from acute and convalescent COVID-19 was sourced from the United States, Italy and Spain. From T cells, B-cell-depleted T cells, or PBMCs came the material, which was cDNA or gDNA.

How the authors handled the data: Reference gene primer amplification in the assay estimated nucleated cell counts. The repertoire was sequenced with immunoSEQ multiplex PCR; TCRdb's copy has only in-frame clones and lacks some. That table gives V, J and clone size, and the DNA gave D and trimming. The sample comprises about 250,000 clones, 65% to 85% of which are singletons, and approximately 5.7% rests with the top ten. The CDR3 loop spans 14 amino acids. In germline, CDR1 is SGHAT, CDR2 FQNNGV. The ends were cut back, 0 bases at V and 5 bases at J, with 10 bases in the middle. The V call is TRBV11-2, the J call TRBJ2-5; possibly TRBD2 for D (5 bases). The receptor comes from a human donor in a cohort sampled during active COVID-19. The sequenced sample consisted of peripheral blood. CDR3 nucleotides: TGTGCCAGCAGCTTAGATAGTGGAGGCGAGACCCAGTACTTC. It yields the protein CASSLDSGGETQYF.